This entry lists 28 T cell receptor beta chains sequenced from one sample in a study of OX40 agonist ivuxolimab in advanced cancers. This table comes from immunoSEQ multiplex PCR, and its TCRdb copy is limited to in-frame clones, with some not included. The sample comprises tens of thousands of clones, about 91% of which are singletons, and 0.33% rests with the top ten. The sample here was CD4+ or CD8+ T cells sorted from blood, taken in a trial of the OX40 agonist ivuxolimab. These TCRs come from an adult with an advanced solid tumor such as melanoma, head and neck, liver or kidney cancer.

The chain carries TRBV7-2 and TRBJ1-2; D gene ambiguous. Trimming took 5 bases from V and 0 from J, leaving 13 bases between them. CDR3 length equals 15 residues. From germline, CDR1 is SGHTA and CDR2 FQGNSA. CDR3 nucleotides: TGTGCCAGCAGCCCTAGTGGAGATCCTAACTATGGCTACACCTTC. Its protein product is CASSPSGDPNYGYTF.

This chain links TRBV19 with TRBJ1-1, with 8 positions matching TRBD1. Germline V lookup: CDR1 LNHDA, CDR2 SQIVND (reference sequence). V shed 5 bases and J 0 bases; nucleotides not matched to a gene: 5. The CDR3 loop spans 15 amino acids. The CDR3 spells CASSSSGQVNTEAFF. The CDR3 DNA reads TGTGCCAGTAGTTCCTCGGGACAGGTGAACACTGAAGCTTTCTTT.

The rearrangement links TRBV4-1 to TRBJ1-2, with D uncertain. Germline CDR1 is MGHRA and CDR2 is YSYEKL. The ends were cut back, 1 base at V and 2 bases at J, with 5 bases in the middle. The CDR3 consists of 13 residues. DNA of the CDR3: TGCGCCAGCAGCCAAGGGGAAAACTATGGCTACACCTTC. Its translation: CASSQGENYGYTF.

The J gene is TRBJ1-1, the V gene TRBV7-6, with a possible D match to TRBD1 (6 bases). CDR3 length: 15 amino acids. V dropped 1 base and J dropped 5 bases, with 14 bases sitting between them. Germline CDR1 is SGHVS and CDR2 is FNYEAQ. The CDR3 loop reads CASSLGPGARTEAFF. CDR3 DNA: TGTGCCAGCAGCTTAGGGCCGGGGGCGAGGACTGAAGCTTTCTTT. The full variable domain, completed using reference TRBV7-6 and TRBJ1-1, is GAGVSQSPRYKVTKRGQDVALRCDPISGHVSLYWYRQALGQGPEFLTYFNYEAQQDKSGLPNDRFSAERPEGSISTLTIQRTEQRDSAMYRCASSLGPGARTEAFFGQGTRLTVV.

Here the CDR3 reads CASSQPLKRNEQFF. In DNA, the CDR3 is TGTGCCAGCAGCCAACCCTTGAAGAGGAATGAGCAGTTCTTC. This rearrangement joins TRBV13 to TRBJ2-1; D remains unclear. From germline, CDR1 is PRHDT and CDR2 FYEKMQ (reference sequence). V gave up 5 bases and J gave up 7 bases, with 15 bases separating them. The CDR3 covers 14 residues.

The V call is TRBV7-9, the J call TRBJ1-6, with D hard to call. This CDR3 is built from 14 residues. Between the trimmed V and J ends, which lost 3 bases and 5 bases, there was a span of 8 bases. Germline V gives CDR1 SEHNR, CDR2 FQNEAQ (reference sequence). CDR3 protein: CASSLAGNNSPLHF. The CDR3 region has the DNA TGTGCCAGCAGCTTGGCCGGGAATAATTCACCCCTCCACTTT.

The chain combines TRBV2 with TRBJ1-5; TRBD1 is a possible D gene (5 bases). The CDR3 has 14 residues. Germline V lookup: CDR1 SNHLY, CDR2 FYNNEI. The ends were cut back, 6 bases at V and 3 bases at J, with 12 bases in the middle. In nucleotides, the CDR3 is TGTGCCAGCAGCCCAGGGTTTGTCAATCAGCCCCAGCATTTT. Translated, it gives CASSPGFVNQPQHF.

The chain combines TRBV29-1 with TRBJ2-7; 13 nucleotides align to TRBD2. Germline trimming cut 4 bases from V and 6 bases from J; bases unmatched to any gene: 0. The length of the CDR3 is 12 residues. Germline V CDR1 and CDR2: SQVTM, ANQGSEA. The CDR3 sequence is CSVGTSGGEQYF. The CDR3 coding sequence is TGCAGCGTTGGGACTAGCGGGGGCGAGCAGTACTTC.

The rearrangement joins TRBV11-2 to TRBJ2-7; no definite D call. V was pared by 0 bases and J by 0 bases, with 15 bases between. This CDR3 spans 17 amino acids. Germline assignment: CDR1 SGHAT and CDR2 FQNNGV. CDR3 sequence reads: CASSLELVLGSSYEQYF. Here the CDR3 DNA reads TGTGCCAGCAGCTTAGAGCTGGTTTTGGGTAGCTCCTACGAGCAGTACTTC.

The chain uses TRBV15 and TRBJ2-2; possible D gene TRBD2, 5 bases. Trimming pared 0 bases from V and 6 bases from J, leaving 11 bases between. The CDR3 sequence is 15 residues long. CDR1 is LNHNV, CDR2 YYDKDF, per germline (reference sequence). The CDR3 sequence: CATSRDLMRAGELFF. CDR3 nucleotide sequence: TGTGCCACCAGCAGAGATTTGATGCGGGCCGGGGAGCTGTTTTTT.

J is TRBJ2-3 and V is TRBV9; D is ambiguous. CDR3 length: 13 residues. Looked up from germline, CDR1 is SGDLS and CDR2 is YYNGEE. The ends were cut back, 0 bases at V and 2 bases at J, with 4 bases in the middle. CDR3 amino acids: CASSVGTTDTQYF. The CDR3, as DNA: TGTGCCAGCAGCGTAGGCACCACAGATACGCAGTATTTT.

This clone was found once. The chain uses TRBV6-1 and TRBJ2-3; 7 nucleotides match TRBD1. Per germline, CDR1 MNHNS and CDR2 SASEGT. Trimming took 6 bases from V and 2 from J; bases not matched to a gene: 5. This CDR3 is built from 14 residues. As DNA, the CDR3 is TGTGCCAGCAGCGACAGGGTACTCACAGATACGCAGTATTTT. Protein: CASSDRVLTDTQYF.

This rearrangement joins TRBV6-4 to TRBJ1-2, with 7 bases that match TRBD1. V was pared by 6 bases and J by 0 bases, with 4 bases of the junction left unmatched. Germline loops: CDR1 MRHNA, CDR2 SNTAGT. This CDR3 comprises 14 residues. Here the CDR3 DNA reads TGTGCCAGCAGCCTCACAGGGGCTAACTATGGCTACACCTTC. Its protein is CASSLTGANYGYTF.

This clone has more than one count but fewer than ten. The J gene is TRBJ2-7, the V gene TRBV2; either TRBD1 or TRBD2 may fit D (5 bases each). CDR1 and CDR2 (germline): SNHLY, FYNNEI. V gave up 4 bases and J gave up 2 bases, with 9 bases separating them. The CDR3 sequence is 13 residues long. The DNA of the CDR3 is TGTGCCAGCAGTGTCGAGGGGCCCTACGAGCAGTACTTC. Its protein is CASSVEGPYEQYF.

CDR3 coding DNA: TGTGCCAGCAGCTTCGGGCAGGGGGTGTACGAGCAGTACTTC. Amino acids: CASSFGQGVYEQYF. The chain is built from TRBV7-6 and TRBJ2-7; TRBD1 aligns across 7 bases. Germline loops: CDR1 SGHVS, CDR2 FNYEAQ. This CDR3 contains 14 residues. V lost 3 bases, J lost 4 bases, and 6 bases stayed unmatched.

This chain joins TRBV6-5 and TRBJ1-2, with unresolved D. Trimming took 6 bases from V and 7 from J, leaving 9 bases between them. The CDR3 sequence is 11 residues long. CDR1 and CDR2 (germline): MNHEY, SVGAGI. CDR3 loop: CASRASSGYTF. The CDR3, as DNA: TGTGCCAGCAGGGCTTCAAGTGGCTACACCTTC.

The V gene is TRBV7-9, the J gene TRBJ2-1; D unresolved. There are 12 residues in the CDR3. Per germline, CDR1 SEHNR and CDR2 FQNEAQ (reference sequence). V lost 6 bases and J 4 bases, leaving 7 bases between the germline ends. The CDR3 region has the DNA TGTGCCAGCAGTTGGGGATACAATGAGCAGTTCTTC. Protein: CASSWGYNEQFF.

Here the CDR3 reads CASRPLAYNEQFF. The CDR3 DNA reads TGTGCCAGCCGTCCACTCGCGTACAATGAGCAGTTCTTC. The rearrangement joins TRBV6-5 to TRBJ2-1; no clear D. The CDR3 loop spans 13 amino acids. Germline CDR1 reads MNHEY; CDR2 reads SVGAGI. The V gene lost 8 bases and the J gene lost 4 bases, with 12 bases spanning the gap.

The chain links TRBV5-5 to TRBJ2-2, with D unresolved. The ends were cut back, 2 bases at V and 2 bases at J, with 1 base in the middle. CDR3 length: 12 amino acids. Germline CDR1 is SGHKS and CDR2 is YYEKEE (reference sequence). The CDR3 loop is CASSFNTGELFF. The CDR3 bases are TGTGCCAGCAGCTTCAACACCGGGGAGCTGTTTTTT.

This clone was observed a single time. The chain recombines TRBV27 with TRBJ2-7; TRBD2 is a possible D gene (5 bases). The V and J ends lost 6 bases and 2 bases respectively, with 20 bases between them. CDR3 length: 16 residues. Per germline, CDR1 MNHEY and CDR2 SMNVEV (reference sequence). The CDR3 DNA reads TGTGCCAGCAGCCCCGGAGGTGGGTCGGAAACCTACGAGCAGTACTTC. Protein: CASSPGGGSETYEQYF.

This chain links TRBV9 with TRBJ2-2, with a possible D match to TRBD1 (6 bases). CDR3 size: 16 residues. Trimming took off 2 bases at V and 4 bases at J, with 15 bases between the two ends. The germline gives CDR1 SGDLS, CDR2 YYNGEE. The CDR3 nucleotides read TGTGCCAGCAGCGTCCGGGCAGGGGCGGTCACCGGGGAGCTGTTTTTT. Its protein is CASSVRAGAVTGELFF.

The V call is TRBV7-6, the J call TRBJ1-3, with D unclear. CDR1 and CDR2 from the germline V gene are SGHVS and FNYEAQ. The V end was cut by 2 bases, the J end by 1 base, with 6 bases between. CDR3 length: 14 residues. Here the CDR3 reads CASSLTISGNTIYF. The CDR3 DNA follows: TGTGCCAGCAGCTTAACTATTTCTGGAAACACCATATATTTT.

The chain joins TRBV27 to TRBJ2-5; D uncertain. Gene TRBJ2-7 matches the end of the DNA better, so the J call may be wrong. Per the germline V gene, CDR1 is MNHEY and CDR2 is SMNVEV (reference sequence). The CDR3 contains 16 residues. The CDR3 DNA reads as TGTGCCAGCAGTCCCGGACGAAAGCTCAGCTCCTACGAGCAGTACTTC. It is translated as CASSPGRKLSSYEQYF.

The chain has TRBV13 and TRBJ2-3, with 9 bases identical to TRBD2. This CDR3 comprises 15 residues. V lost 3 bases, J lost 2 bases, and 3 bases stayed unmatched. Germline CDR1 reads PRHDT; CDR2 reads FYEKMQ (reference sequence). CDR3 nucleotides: TGTGCCAGCAGCTTGACTAGCGGATACACAGATACGCAGTATTTT. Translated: CASSLTSGYTDTQYF.

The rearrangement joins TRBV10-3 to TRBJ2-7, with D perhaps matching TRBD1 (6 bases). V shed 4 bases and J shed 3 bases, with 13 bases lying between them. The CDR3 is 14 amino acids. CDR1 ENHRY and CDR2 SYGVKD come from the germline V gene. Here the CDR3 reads CAISGDRGHYEQYF. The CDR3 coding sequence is TGTGCCATCAGTGGGGACCGGGGACACTACGAGCAGTACTTC.

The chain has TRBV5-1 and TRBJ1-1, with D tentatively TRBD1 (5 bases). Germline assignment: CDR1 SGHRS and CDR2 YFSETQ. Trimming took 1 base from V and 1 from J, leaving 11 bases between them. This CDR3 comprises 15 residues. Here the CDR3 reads CASSLRVRGNTEAFF. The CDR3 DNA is TGCGCCAGCAGCTTGAGGGTGAGGGGGAACACTGAAGCTTTCTTT.

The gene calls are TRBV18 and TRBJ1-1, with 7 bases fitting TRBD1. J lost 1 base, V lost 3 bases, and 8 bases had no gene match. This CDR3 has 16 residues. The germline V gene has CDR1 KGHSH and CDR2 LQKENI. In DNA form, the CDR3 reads TGTGCCAGCTCACCTCAAACCGGGACAGCGAACACTGAAGCTTTCTTT. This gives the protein CASSPQTGTANTEAFF.

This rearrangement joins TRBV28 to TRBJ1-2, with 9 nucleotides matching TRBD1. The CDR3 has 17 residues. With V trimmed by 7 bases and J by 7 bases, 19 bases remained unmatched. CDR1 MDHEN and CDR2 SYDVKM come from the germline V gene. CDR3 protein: CASITDLGTGYFSGYTF. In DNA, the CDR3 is TGTGCCAGCATTACTGACCTTGGGACAGGGTATTTTTCTGGCTACACCTTC.